The rows below give T cell receptor beta chains drawn from one sample of a study of shared clonotypes between healthy human individuals. Assay used: immunoSEQ multiplex PCR; TCRdb lists only in-frame clones, some missing. This table holds approximately 1,500,000 clones, more than 95% found once. Sequenced: naive CD4+ T cells sorted from blood. The receptor set was obtained from a man between 25 and 39 years old in good health. Both conserved end residues are part of each CDR3. A D gene is named only where the DNA matches it firmly. Clone size, where shown, is once, few, many, or a class for clones that have expanded.

>TRBV7-2|NA|TRBJ1-2|TRBD1
TGTGCCAGCAGCCCGAAACCGGGACAGGGTAACTATGGCTACACCTTC
CASSPKPGQGNYGYTF
>TRBV30|NA|TRBJ2-7|TRBD2
TGTGCCTGGAGTGTACCAAGATGGGGGGGAGGGTCCTACGAGCAGTACTTC
CAWSVPRWGGGSYEQYF
>TRBV7-2|NA|TRBJ1-1|NA
TGTGCCAGCAGCTTACAAGAGAACACTGAAGCTTTCTTT
CASSLQENTEAFF
>TRBV2|NA|TRBJ2-1|NA
TGTGCCAGTCGGCCCAGACAGATCTACAATGAGCAGTTCTTC
CASRPRQIYNEQFF
>TRBV6-6|NA|TRBJ1-1|NA
TGTGCCAGCACTTCAAGGACGCCCCCCACCACTGAAGCTTTCTTT
CASTSRTPPTTEAFF
>TRBV2|NA|TRBJ1-4|NA
TGTGCCAGCAAACAATTTAATGAAAAACTGTTTTTT
CASKQFNEKLFF
>TRBV2|once|TRBJ2-7|NA
TGTGCCAGCGAGGCAGCCGGCTACGAGCAGTACTTC
CASEAAGYEQYF
>TRBV18|once|TRBJ2-7|NA
TGTGCCAGCTCACCCTGGGTTGGGCAGGGTGGCGAGCAGTACTTC
CASSPWVGQGGEQYF
>TRBV6-5|once|TRBJ2-2|TRBD2
TGTGCCAGCAGTTACCAGCGGGGAGTCACCGGGGAGCTGTTTTTT
CASSYQRGVTGELFF
>TRBV30|NA|TRBJ2-7|NA
TGTGCCTGGAGTGTGCGAGACGAGCAGTACTTC
CAWSVRDEQYF
>TRBV28|NA|TRBJ1-3|TRBD1
TGTGCCAGCAGTAGAACGACAGGGGTCTCTGGAAACACCATATATTTT
CASSRTTGVSGNTIYF
>TRBV10-1|NA|TRBJ2-2|TRBD2
TGCGCCAGCAGCCCCGGACTAGGAAGGGACACCGGGGAGCTGTTTTTT
CASSPGLGRDTGELFF
>TRBV10-2|NA|TRBJ2-5|TRBD2
TGCGCCAGCAGTGAGTCGCTAGCGGGAGCGGGGCAGGACGAGACCCAGTACTTC
CASSESLAGAGQDETQYF
>TRBV5-3|NA|TRBJ2-2|NA
TGTGCCAGGCCTTACTCGGGAATTACGAACACCGGGGAGCTGTTTTTT
CARPYSGITNTGELFF
>TRBV11-2|NA|TRBJ2-7|NA
TGTGCCAGCAGCTCCAAGGGGGGAGCCGAGCAGTACTTC
CASSSKGGAEQYF
>TRBV7-9|NA|TRBJ2-7|NA
TGTGCCAGCAGCCCTAATTTGAAAAGGACCCAGGACCACTACGAGCAGTACTTC
CASSPNLKRTQDHYEQYF
>TRBV29-1|NA|TRBJ2-1|NA
TGCAGCGTAGGGCTTGGGCTAGCGAATCCCTACAATGAGCAGTTCTTC
CSVGLGLANPYNEQFF
>TRBV20-1|NA|TRBJ2-5|TRBD2
TGCAGTGCTAGCTCCGGGACTAGCAAGTACTTC
CSASSGTSKYF
>TRBV6-6|once|TRBJ2-1|NA
TGTGCCAGCAGCGAGAGGGAGGAGATCTTGGATGAGCAGTTCTTC
CASSEREEILDEQFF
>TRBV14|NA|TRBJ2-1|TRBD2
TGTGCCAGCAGCCGTGGAGCGGGGGGCTCCTACAATGAGCAGTTCTTC
CASSRGAGGSYNEQFF
>TRBV14|NA|TRBJ2-1|NA
TGTGCCAGCAGAATCGGGGGCTACAATGAGCAGTTCTTC
CASRIGGYNEQFF
>TRBV6-9|NA|TRBJ1-1|NA
TGTGCCAGCAGTTACTCCTGGACGAACACTGAAGCTTTCTTT
CASSYSWTNTEAFF
>TRBV6-6|NA|TRBJ2-7|TRBD1
TGTGCCAGCAGCTTCCGGACAGGAAAGGGCTACGAGCAGTACTTC
CASSFRTGKGYEQYF
>TRBV5-5|NA|TRBJ1-2|NA
TGTGCCAGCAGCTTGTCTCCGGGGGTTGGTGGCTACACCTTC
CASSLSPGVGGYTF
>TRBV29-1|NA|TRBJ2-7|NA
TGCAGGCCGGGGATTCTGGGACGCCAGACCTACGAGCAGTACTTC
CRPGILGRQTYEQYF
>TRBV6-1|NA|TRBJ2-7|NA
TGTGCCAGCAGTAACTCCGGCGAGCAGTACTTC
CASSNSGEQYF
>TRBV19|once|TRBJ1-2|TRBD1
TGTGCCAGTAACCACAGGGGAGGCTACACCTTC
CASNHRGGYTF
>TRBV11-2|NA|TRBJ1-4|TRBD1
TGTGCCAGCAGCCAGGGACAGATTGAAAAACTGTTTTTT
CASSQGQIEKLFF
>TRBV5-5|NA|TRBJ2-7|TRBD1
TGTGCCAGCAAACGACAGGGACCTTACGAGCAGTACTTC
CASKRQGPYEQYF
>TRBV7-8|NA|TRBJ2-1|NA
TGTGCCAGCACAGGTCTTGTCTACAATGAGCAGTTCTTC
CASTGLVYNEQFF
>TRBV27|NA|TRBJ2-7|TRBD2
TGTGCCAGCAGGCGGGGACTAGCGGGAGTAGAGCAGTACTTC
CASRRGLAGVEQYF
>TRBV28|NA|TRBJ2-1|TRBD2
TGTGCCAGCAGTTTAGGGGGACTAGCAGCCTTCACCGTATTACGCGACGAGCAGTTCTTC
CASSLGGLAAFTVLRDEQFF
>TRBV28|NA|TRBJ1-4|NA
TGTGCCAGCAGCTTGACAGGTTTCGAACTGTTTTTT
CASSLTGFELFF
>TRBV5-1|NA|TRBJ2-5|TRBD2
TGCGCCAGCAGCTTGAATCTCCTAGCGGGGGAGGAGACCCAGTACTTC
CASSLNLLAGEETQYF
>TRBV18|NA|TRBJ2-7|NA
TGTGCCAGCTCACGAGGGCAGAGCTCCTACGAGCAGTACTTC
CASSRGQSSYEQYF
>TRBV6-6|NA|TRBJ2-7|TRBD1
TGTGCCAGCACCCCCACAGGGGGCTCCTACGAGCAGTACTTC
CASTPTGGSYEQYF
>TRBV19|NA|TRBJ1-2|TRBD1
TGTGCCAGTAGTATACTCGGACAGGGAGGATTTTCCGGCTACACCTTC
CASSILGQGGFSGYTF
>TRBV6-1|NA|TRBJ1-1|NA
TGTGCCAGCAGTGAAGGGCCGCCTGAAGCTTTCTTT
CASSEGPPEAFF
>TRBV4-3|NA|TRBJ1-2|TRBD1
TGCGCCAGCAGCGTAGACAGGGGAACTACTGGCTACACCTTC
CASSVDRGTTGYTF
>TRBV7-2|NA|TRBJ1-4|TRBD1
TGTGCCAGCAGCCAAACGGCGGGACAGGGGAGGCGGAGTGAAAAACTGTTTTTT
CASSQTAGQGRRSEKLFF
>TRBV15|NA|TRBJ2-5|NA
TGTGCCACCAGCAGGGGGGCCCGCGGGGAAGAGACCCAGTACTTC
CATSRGARGEETQYF
>TRBV2|NA|TRBJ2-1|NA
TGTGCCAGCAAGAGGGCCAGCTCCTACAATGAGCAGTTCTTC
CASKRASSYNEQFF
>TRBV10-1|NA|TRBJ2-7|TRBD1
TGCGCCAGCAGTGATCCAGGGGGCGCGGGGGAGCAGTACTTC
CASSDPGGAGEQYF
>TRBV18|NA|TRBJ2-7|NA
TGTGCCAGCTCACCGGGGCCCACTCCCTACGAGCAGTACTTC
CASSPGPTPYEQYF
>TRBV7-6|NA|TRBJ2-1|NA
TGTGCCAGCAGTATAGCGGCCCGGGCGAACAATGAGCAGTTCTTC
CASSIAARANNEQFF
>TRBV5-5|NA|TRBJ2-1|NA
TGTGCCAGCAGCCTAGGCCGGTTCAATGAGCAGTTCTTC
CASSLGRFNEQFF
>TRBV28|NA|TRBJ1-3|NA
TGTGCCAGCGTAAGTCTGGACAGCCCAACTTTCGCCATATATTTT
CASVSLDSPTFAIYF
>TRBV9|NA|TRBJ1-4|TRBD1
TGTGCCAGCAGCGGGGGACAGGCGAATGAAAAACTGTTTTTT
CASSGGQANEKLFF
>TRBV6-5|NA|TRBJ1-1|NA
TGTGCCAGCAGTCTCCGACCGGGAATGAACACTGAAGCTTTCTTT
CASSLRPGMNTEAFF
>TRBV11-2|NA|TRBJ2-1|NA
TGTGCCAGCAGCTTAGTTGGCGCGGCCTGGGATGAGCAGTTCTTC
CASSLVGAAWDEQFF
>TRBV28|NA|TRBJ2-7|NA
TGTGCCAGCAGTAAGACTACCCTCTACGAGCAGTACTTC
CASSKTTLYEQYF
>TRBV28|NA|TRBJ1-4|NA
TGTGCCAGCAGTTTACCGGGGCCCGCAACTAATGAAAAACTGTTTTTT
CASSLPGPATNEKLFF
>TRBV28|once|TRBJ2-7|NA
TGTGCCAGCAGTTCACGCGACGAGCAGTACTTC
CASSSRDEQYF
>TRBV7-2|NA|TRBJ1-5|NA
TGTGCCAGCAGCTTACAGGGGCATCAGCCCCAGCATTTT
CASSLQGHQPQHF